This is a list of T cell receptor beta chains from one sample in a study of T-cell memory formation after mild COVID-19. TCRdb re-called the 5' RACE reads through MiXCR, storing one row per CDR3 protein. The profile shows more than 7,000 distinct CDR3 sequences, approximately 31% of them singletons. Sequenced sample: PBMCs or a T cell subset sorted from them (not recorded which). These TCRs come from an adult woman who had mild COVID-19 (a few samples of this study predate the infection). Cell type and time point are not known. The CDR3 runs from the conserved cysteine through the conserved F or W. Fields, in order: clone size, J gene, D gene, V gene, CDR3 protein, CDR3 DNA. The D gene is left open where the match is weak. Some rows mark clone size as missing; the rest say once, few, many or name a class of expanded clone.

many | TRBJ2-1 | TRBD2 | TRBV7-3 | CASSSGTSGGAFKFF | TGTGCCAGCAGCTCCGGGACTAGCGGGGGGGCGTTTAAGTTCTTC
many | TRBJ2-1 | TRBD2 | TRBV12-3/TRBV12-4 | CASSPRGDAAGWRYNEQFF | TGTGCCAGCAGTCCTCGGGGGGATGCAGCGGGGTGGCGATACAATGAGCAGTTCTTC
many | TRBJ2-2 | TRBD2 | TRBV7-3 | CASSLWGLAPNTGELFF | TGTGCCAGCAGCTTATGGGGACTAGCGCCGAACACCGGGGAGCTGTTTTTT
many | TRBJ2-1 | TRBD2 | TRBV7-2 | CASSFFLAGGPRNEQFF | TGTGCCAGCAGCTTTTTTCTAGCGGGAGGGCCTAGGAATGAGCAGTTCTTC
many | TRBJ2-2 | TRBD2 | TRBV27 | CASRLAGADGELFF | TGTGCCAGCAGACTAGCGGGAGCGGACGGGGAGCTGTTTTTT
many | TRBJ2-5 | NA | TRBV3-1 | CASSTPRASAETQYF | TGTGCCAGCAGCACACCCCGGGCGTCGGCAGAGACCCAGTACTTC
many | TRBJ1-5 | NA | TRBV19 | CASSWQGNQPQHF | TGTGCCAGTAGTTGGCAGGGGAATCAGCCCCAGCATTTT
NA | TRBJ1-2 | NA | TRBV7-2 | CASSTRGEGLFREGYTF | TGTGCCAGCAGCACTAGGGGCGAGGGCCTCTTCAGAGAAGGCTACACCTTC
many | TRBJ2-6 | NA | TRBV7-2 | CASSLMGAGANVLTF | TGTGCCAGCAGCTTAATGGGAGCTGGGGCCAACGTCCTGACTTTC
many | TRBJ2-3 | TRBD2 | TRBV20-1 | CSARDPPSGRGTDTQYF | TGCAGTGCTAGAGATCCGCCAAGCGGGAGGGGCACAGATACGCAGTATTTT
NA | TRBJ2-1 | NA | TRBV6-2/TRBV6-3 | CASSAPGLRVNEQFF | TGTGCCAGCAGTGCACCAGGGCTACGTGTCAATGAGCAGTTCTTC
many | TRBJ2-3 | NA | TRBV24-1 | CATSGGGSSTDTQYF | TGTGCCACCAGTGGAGGGGGTTCCAGCACAGATACGCAGTATTTT
once | TRBJ2-7 | NA | TRBV14 | CASSQALDYEQYF | TGTGCCAGCAGCCAAGCCCTCGATTACGAGCAGTACTTC
many | TRBJ1-1 | NA | TRBV2 | CASSVKEMNTEAFF | TGTGCCAGCAGTGTTAAGGAAATGAACACTGAAGCTTTCTTT
medium-sized | TRBJ2-5 | NA | TRBV7-8 | CASGGQATQYF | TGTGCCTCGGGGGGCCAGGCGACCCAGTACTTC
NA | TRBJ2-3 | TRBD1 | TRBV15 | CATSREMTGTGETDTQYF | TGTGCCACCAGCAGAGAGATGACGGGGACAGGGGAAACAGATACGCAGTATTTT
medium-sized | TRBJ1-1 | NA | TRBV5-6 | CASSLGGDPSEAFF | TGTGCCAGCAGCTTGGGTGGGGACCCTTCTGAAGCTTTCTTT
many | TRBJ1-2 | NA | TRBV3-1 | CASSYFTQGPTTNYGYTF | TGTGCCAGCAGCTATTTTACCCAGGGACCGACAACTAACTATGGCTACACCTTC
many | TRBJ2-2 | NA | TRBV6-6 | CASQGLNTGELFF | TGTGCCAGCCAGGGACTTAACACCGGGGAGCTGTTTTTT
once | TRBJ2-2 | NA | TRBV10-2 | CASSGALLVGELFF | TGCGCCAGCAGTGGGGCCCTACTCGTCGGGGAGCTGTTTTTT
many | TRBJ2-1 | NA | TRBV15 | CATSILTTYNEQFF | TGTGCCACCAGCATCCTTACAACCTACAATGAGCAGTTCTTC
many | TRBJ2-2 | TRBD1 | TRBV3-1 | CASSPPGTGVTGELFF | TGTGCCAGCAGCCCCCCAGGTACAGGGGTCACCGGGGAGCTGTTTTTT
many | TRBJ2-7 | NA | TRBV11-3 | CASSLEPKAVYEQYF | TGTGCCAGCAGCTTAGAACCGAAAGCGGTTTACGAGCAGTACTTC
NA | TRBJ1-2 | NA | TRBV7-2 | CASTEIALTVYGYTF | TGTGCCAGCACCGAAATAGCATTAACGGTTTATGGCTACACCTTC
many | TRBJ1-1 | NA | TRBV14 | CASSSGAQGPSTEAFF | TGTGCCAGCAGCTCAGGGGCCCAGGGCCCAAGCACTGAAGCTTTCTTT
NA | TRBJ2-1 | TRBD2 | TRBV11-2 | CASSSLAGEGNEQFF | TGTGCCAGCAGCTCGCTAGCGGGAGAAGGTAATGAGCAGTTCTTC
many | TRBJ1-1 | NA | TRBV7-9 | CASSSATAYKAFF | TGTGCCAGCAGCTCAGCGACCGCCTATAAAGCTTTCTTT
many | TRBJ2-3 | TRBD1 | TRBV6-2/TRBV6-3 | CASSYSMDRHTDTQYF | TGTGCCAGCAGTTACTCGATGGACAGGCACACAGATACGCAGTATTTT
NA | TRBJ2-7 | TRBD2 | TRBV15 | CATSRAGGLQYF | TGTGCCACCAGCAGAGCGGGAGGGTTGCAGTACTTC
NA | TRBJ1-1 | NA | TRBV7-2 | CASSLGTRAEDFF | TGTGCCAGCAGCTTAGGGACACGGGCTGAAGATTTCTTT
many | TRBJ1-5 | NA | TRBV10-3 | CAIGTALNQPQHF | TGTGCCATAGGAACAGCCCTTAATCAGCCCCAGCATTTT
NA | TRBJ2-5 | NA | TRBV10-3 | CAIKGGANQETQYF | TGTGCCATCAAGGGGGGGGCGAACCAAGAGACCCAGTACTTC
NA | TRBJ2-3 | NA | TRBV20-1 | CSAEGETTGTQYF | TGCAGTGCCGAGGGAGAAACCACGGGTACGCAGTATTTT
medium-sized | TRBJ2-2 | NA | TRBV7-6 | CAEGANTGELFF | TGTGCCGAGGGGGCGAACACCGGGGAGCTGTTTTTT
medium-sized | TRBJ2-7 | NA | TRBV4-3 | CASSQDRYGGASSYEQYF | TGCGCCAGCAGCCAAGATCGTTATGGCGGGGCATCCTCCTACGAGCAGTACTTC
many | TRBJ1-2 | NA | TRBV10-3 | CAISESSGQPHYGYTF | TGTGCCATCAGTGAGTCTTCCGGACAGCCTCACTATGGCTACACCTTC
NA | TRBJ2-3 | TRBD2 | TRBV5-1 | CASSLAVAGVDTQYF | TGCGCCAGCAGCTTGGCGGTAGCGGGAGTCGATACGCAGTATTTT
NA | TRBJ2-3 | TRBD2 | TRBV10-3 | CAISASGGSLRTDTQYF | TGTGCCATCAGTGCCAGCGGGGGGTCCCTTCGCACAGATACGCAGTATTTT
NA | TRBJ2-5 | NA | TRBV10-3 | CAIRDGETQYF | TGTGCCATCCGGGACGGGGAGACCCAGTACTTC
medium-sized | TRBJ2-3 | TRBD1 | TRBV7-9 | CASSPPRQGAPTDTQYF | TGTGCCAGCAGCCCCCCCAGACAGGGGGCGCCTACAGATACGCAGTATTTT
NA | TRBJ2-5 | NA | TRBV29-1 | CSVGRSQETQYF | TGCAGCGTTGGGAGGAGCCAAGAGACCCAGTACTTC
many | TRBJ2-1 | TRBD1 | TRBV27 | CASTILTGGPSSYNEQFF | TGTGCCAGCACCATACTGACAGGGGGCCCCAGCTCCTACAATGAGCAGTTCTTC
many | TRBJ2-7 | NA | TRBV20-1 | CSARQMGGSSYEQYF | TGCAGTGCGCGACAGATGGGCGGTAGCTCCTACGAGCAGTACTTC
medium-sized | TRBJ2-1 | TRBD2 | TRBV7-9 | CASSQPGLANSDEQFF | TGTGCCAGCAGCCAACCGGGACTAGCAAACTCGGATGAGCAGTTCTTC
NA | TRBJ2-3 | NA | TRBV12-3/TRBV12-4 | CASSPRTPGSSTDTQYF | TGTGCCAGCAGTCCCCGGACCCCCGGCTCTAGCACAGATACGCAGTATTTT
NA | TRBJ2-3 | NA | TRBV7-2 | CASSFSGGAPDTQYF | TGTGCCAGCAGCTTCTCAGGGGGGGCACCAGATACGCAGTATTTT
NA | TRBJ2-3 | TRBD2 | TRBV7-7 | CASSRGGTDTQYF | TGTGCCAGCAGCCGGGGGGGCACAGATACGCAGTATTTT
many | TRBJ1-5 | NA | TRBV16 | CASSQASNQPQHF | TGTGCCAGCAGCCAAGCTAGCAATCAGCCCCAGCATTTT
many | TRBJ2-5 | TRBD1 | TRBV4-1 | CASSRGQYQETQYF | TGCGCCAGCAGCCGGGGACAGTATCAAGAGACCCAGTACTTC
medium-sized | TRBJ2-1 | NA | TRBV7-6 | CASSPQWAPYTYNEQFF | TGTGCCAGCAGCCCACAATGGGCCCCATATACCTACAATGAGCAGTTCTTC
many | TRBJ1-2 | NA | TRBV7-9 | CASSSTGGGAERLYGYTF | TGTGCCAGCAGCTCCACCGGCGGGGGCGCAGAAAGGCTGTATGGCTACACCTTC
many | TRBJ1-1 | TRBD1 | TRBV29-1 | CSTTGAGSTEAFF | TGCAGCACAACAGGGGCGGGGAGCACTGAAGCTTTCTTT
medium-sized | TRBJ1-3 | NA | TRBV5-1 | CASSLDTGAGNTIYF | TGCGCCAGCAGCTTGGACACAGGCGCTGGAAACACCATATATTTT